This TCR beta chain was recorded in a study of shared clonotypes between healthy human individuals. About this clone itself: Its antigen is currently unknown.

Adult donors, all healthy and HIV-negative, had no recent acute infections or vaccinations. TCRdb keeps only in-frame clones here, not all; method: immunoSEQ multiplex PCR. The top ten hold 0.067% of the sample, which has about 180,000 clones, approximately 92% seen once. V was cut by 4 bases and J by 5 bases, with 19 bases left in between. From germline, CDR1 is SGDLS and CDR2 YYNGEE. This CDR3 region has 15 residues. Findings and limits, study-wide: Some naive CD4 clonotypes, around 5%, turned up in common across several donors.

The receptor comes from a woman under 40 in good health. The specimen was naive CD4+ T cells sorted from blood. Described subset: CD45RA+ positively selected. This sequence joins TRBV9 and TRBJ2-7; D tentatively fits TRBD1 or TRBD2 (5 bases each). As DNA, the CDR3 is TGTGCCAGCAGCCTCACCGGGACCCTAGGGGACGAGCAGTACTTC. It is translated as CASSLTGTLGDEQYF.